The subject of this entry is one T cell receptor beta chain. The record originates from a study of blood T cell repertoires in COVID-19. CDR3 length equals 18 residues. The germline V gene has CDR1 KGHSH and CDR2 LQKENI. Trimming removed 2 bases from V and 0 bases from J; junction bases left unmatched: 9. Repertoires were generated with immunoSEQ multiplex PCR, while TCRdb's copy carries only in-frame clones and drops some. The repertoire holds about 52,000 clones, around four fifths seen once, with 6.5% to 8.5% in the top ten. The rearrangement uses TRBV18 and TRBJ1-3; 8 bases align to TRBD1. Sequencing was carried out using peripheral blood. The sequence came from a man in his 70s with active COVID-19. CDR3 region: CASSPVPGQGHSGNTIYF. In DNA form, the CDR3 reads TGTGCCAGCTCACCAGTCCCCGGACAGGGCCACTCTGGAAACACCATATATTTT.